This note documents a single TCR beta chain sequence. The method was immunoSEQ multiplex PCR; TCRdb's version includes in-frame clones alone and lacks a portion of them. The sample lists fewer than 85,000 clones; about 92% were seen once. The data were taken from a study of T cell changes during pregnancy in multiple sclerosis. V trimming: 1 base; J trimming: 6 bases; junction bases outside the gene matches: 11. The germline gives CDR1 SEHNR, CDR2 FQNEAQ (reference sequence). The CDR3 contains 16 residues. The TCR was taken from a female donor in good health, enrolled as a control in a pregnancy study. The sequencing used peripheral blood, collected after pregnancy. The chain recombines TRBV7-9 with TRBJ1-2, with 7 bases aligning to TRBD1. The CDR3 spells CASSLVSLGQTNGYTF. The DNA for the CDR3 is TGTGCCAGCAGCTTAGTTTCTTTGGGACAGACTAATGGCTACACCTTC.